A single sample gave rise to the 2 T cell receptor beta chains below, sequenced in a study of T cells in Graves' hyperthyroidism and ophthalmopathy (dated by TCRdb to the late 2010s). The library relied on multiplex PCR. The sequencer was an Illumina HiSeq 2000. Amplification of TCR beta CDR3 regions was carried out from RNA transcripts. The TCR CDR3 was subjected to a first round of RT-PCR using the HTBI primer set and the Qiagen OneStep RT-PCR kit. The public reads were reprocessed in TCRdb via fastp at Q25 and MiXCR, keeping in-frame beta chains. Every CDR3 protein is listed once, alongside the most common genes and DNA of its rows. This sample comprises under 350,000 distinct CDR3 sequences, 15% to 20% of them detected only once. About 49% of the sample rests with the top ten. Sequenced: blood. These receptors came from a woman in her forties or fifties with Graves' hyperthyroidism.

The chain has TRBV2 and TRBJ2-2; TRBD2 matches 10 bases. There are 16 residues in the CDR3. Per the germline V gene, CDR1 is SNHLY and CDR2 is FYNNEI. The J segment lost 8 bases and the V segment lost 1 base, leaving 7 bases of the junction unmatched. CDR3 region: CASSEERGGLYGELFF. As DNA, the CDR3 is TGTGCCAGCAGTGAAGAGCGGGGGGGCCTATATGGGGAGCTGTTTTTT. Full variable domain (missing parts from reference TRBV2 and TRBJ2-2): EPEVTQTPSHQVTQMGQEVILRCVPISNHLYFYWYRQILGQKVEFLVSFYNNEISEKSEIFDDQFSVERPDGSNFTLKIRSTKLEDSAMYFCASSEERGGLYGELFFGEGSRLTVL.

CDR3 in amino acids: CASSGENEKLFF. In DNA form, the CDR3 reads TGTGCCAGCAGCGGGGAGAATGAAAAACTGTTTTTT. The genes are TRBV2 and TRBJ1-4; D unclear. Germline assignment: CDR1 SNHLY and CDR2 FYNNEI. CDR3 length: 12 amino acids. V dropped 6 bases and J dropped 5 bases, with 7 bases sitting between them. Together with reference TRBV2 and TRBJ1-4, the CDR3 gives the full variable domain: EPEVTQTPSHQVTQMGQEVILRCVPISNHLYFYWYRQILGQKVEFLVSFYNNEISEKSEIFDDQFSVERPDGSNFTLKIRSTKLEDSAMYFCASSGENEKLFFGSGTQLSVL.